This TCR beta chain was identified during a study of OX40 agonist ivuxolimab in advanced cancers. Baseline was the first blood sampling point, followed by cycle 4 day 1 and cycle 7 day 1. Assay: immunoSEQ multiplex PCR; the TCRdb copy retains only in-frame clones and omits some. The sample lists roughly 16,000 clones, approximately 78% occurring once. The junction had 10 bases not matched to a gene; V was cut back by 3 bases and J by 6 bases. There are 15 residues in the CDR3. In germline, CDR1 is LNHDA, CDR2 SQIVND (reference sequence). Sequenced material: CD4+ or CD8+ T cells sorted from blood, taken in a trial of the OX40 agonist ivuxolimab. The chain links TRBV19 to TRBJ1-1; 7 positions agree with TRBD1. The receptor's source is an adult with an advanced solid tumor such as melanoma, head and neck, liver or kidney cancer. CDR3 sequence reads: CASSIALDRVAEAFF. The CDR3 DNA reads as TGTGCCAGTAGTATCGCCCTAGACAGGGTGGCTGAAGCTTTCTTT.